This TCR beta chain emerged from a study of T cell responses to AZD1222 COVID-19 vaccine (dated by TCRdb to about 2021). Looking at the study overall: AZD1222 recipients whose second dose came at about 4 weeks and those whose second dose came at about 12 weeks were combined into one group, since spike-specific TCR depth and breadth did not differ between the two schedules. Trial participants were enrolled into age subgroups of 18-55, 56-69 and 70-plus years, which contained about 150, 28 and 57 TCR-sequenced participants, respectively. TCR sequencing covered over 230 trial participants: approximately 200 given two doses of AZD1222 and around 26 given two doses of MenACWY control vaccine.

V was cut back by 6 bases and J by 8 bases, leaving a gap of 11 bases between them. According to the germline V gene (reference sequence), CDR1 reads DFQATT and CDR2 reads SNEGSKA. Inclusive of the bounding cysteine and phenylalanine, the CDR3 is 11 residues long. Only the CDR3 region is kept as DNA, spanning 33 bases read in frame from base 1. Overall study results and their limits: Nearly half of unique spike-specific TCRs reportedly recognized epitopes outside regions mutated in the B.1.351 and B.1.1.7 variants. Most participants were white British and females outnumbered males, and the authors suggested that clonal diversity may have been underestimated. After two AZD1222 doses, spike-specific TCR breadth and depth were significantly higher than at day 0 and than in MenACWY recipients. In the small 56-69-year group, the increase in depth fell short of significance, most likely because of low power. Only six or seven AZD1222 recipients were SARS-CoV-2 seropositive at baseline, limiting conclusions about previously exposed vaccinees. The whole spike protein was spanned by vaccine-associated CD4 TCRs, and dominant responses were seen in regions 160-218 and 743-854. Because no day 14 peak-response samples were available, repertoires were characterized only after the peak T cell response.

Turning to this clone: The antigen it recognizes is unknown. No much larger clone is present one base from it, and per-base qualities are unavailable.

The CDR3 regions of human TCRbeta chains were analyzed by immunosequencing. Under the source paper's analysis protocol: TCRs in the repertoires were compared against a reference library of SARS-CoV-2-specific TCRs that had been generated with the MIRA antigen-specificity platform. Breadth was defined as the fraction of unique TCRs that were SARS-CoV-2-associated, and depth was defined as the fraction of total T cells that were SARS-CoV-2-associated. Using the MIRA data, every spike-specific TCR was mapped to the spike region that the TCR reacted to and assigned to either a CD4 or a CD8 class. Log10-transformed breadth and depth values were compared by one-way ANOVA with Sidak's multiple comparisons tests. In its TCRdb copy, this immuneACCESS table keeps in-frame sequences only and misses some clones. Where compared with another copy, unresolved V genes explain less than half of these, and the others have no known cause. V, J and clone size are those of that table, while D and trimming were read from the DNA. The sample has some 69,000 clones on record, 65% to 90% of them singletons. Of the sample, around 20% is held by the ten largest clones.

According to the study, the label for this sample's time point signals: baseline before first vaccination. Vaccinee samples were obtained from the UK trials COV001 and COV002, which included a single-blind randomized controlled phase 2/3 trial of AZD1222 (ChAdOx1 nCoV-19) in healthy adults. For TCRbeta chain sequencing, PBMC samples from trial participants were taken at day 0 and at day 28 after the second dose. This TCR came from an adult in good health. This material consisted of peripheral blood, taken on day 0 of AZD1222 vaccination. The chain couples TRBV20-1 to TRBJ2-4; the D gene cannot be resolved reliably. The nucleotides are TGCAGTGCGAGTTTGGCCGACATTCAGTACTTC. It translates as CSASLADIQYF.